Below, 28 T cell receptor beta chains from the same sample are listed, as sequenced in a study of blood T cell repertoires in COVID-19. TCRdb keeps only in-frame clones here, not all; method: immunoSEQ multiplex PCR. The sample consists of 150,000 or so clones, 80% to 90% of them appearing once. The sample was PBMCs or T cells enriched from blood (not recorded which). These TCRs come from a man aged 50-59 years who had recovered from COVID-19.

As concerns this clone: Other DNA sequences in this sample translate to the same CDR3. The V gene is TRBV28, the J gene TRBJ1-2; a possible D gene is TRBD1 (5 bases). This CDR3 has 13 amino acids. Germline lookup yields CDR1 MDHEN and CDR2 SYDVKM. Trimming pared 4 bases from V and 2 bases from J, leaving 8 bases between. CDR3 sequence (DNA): TGTGCCAGCAGTTCCGGACAAAACTATGGCTACACCTTC. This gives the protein CASSSGQNYGYTF.

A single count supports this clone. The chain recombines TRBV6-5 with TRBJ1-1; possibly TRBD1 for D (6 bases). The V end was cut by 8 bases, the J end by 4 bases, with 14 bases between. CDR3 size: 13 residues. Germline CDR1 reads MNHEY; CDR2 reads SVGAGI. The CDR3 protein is CASAGQSGTEAFF. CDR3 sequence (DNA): TGTGCCAGCGCCGGACAGTCGGGCACTGAAGCTTTCTTT.

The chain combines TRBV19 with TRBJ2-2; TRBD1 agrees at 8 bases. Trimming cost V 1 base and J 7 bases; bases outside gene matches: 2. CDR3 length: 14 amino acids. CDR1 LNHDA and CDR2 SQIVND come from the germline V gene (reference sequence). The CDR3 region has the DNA TGTGCCAGTAGTATAGGACAGGGGATCGGGGAGCTGTTTTTT. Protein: CASSIGQGIGELFF.

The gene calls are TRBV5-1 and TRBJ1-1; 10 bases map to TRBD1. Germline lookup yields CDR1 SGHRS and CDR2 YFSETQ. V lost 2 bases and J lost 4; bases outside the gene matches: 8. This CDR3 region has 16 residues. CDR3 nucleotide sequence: TGCGCCAGCAGCTTAGGGACAGGGGCGATTAGCACTGAAGCTTTCTTT. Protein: CASSLGTGAISTEAFF.

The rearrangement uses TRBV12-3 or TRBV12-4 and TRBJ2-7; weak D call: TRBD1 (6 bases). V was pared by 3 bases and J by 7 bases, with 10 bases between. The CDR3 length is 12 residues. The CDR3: CASSFVRGEQYF. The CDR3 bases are TGTGCCAGCAGTTTCGTCAGGGGTGAGCAGTACTTC.

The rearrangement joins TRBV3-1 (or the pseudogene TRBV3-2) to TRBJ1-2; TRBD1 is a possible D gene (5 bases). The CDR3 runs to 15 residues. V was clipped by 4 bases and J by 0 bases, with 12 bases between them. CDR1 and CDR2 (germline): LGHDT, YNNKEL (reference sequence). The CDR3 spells CASSPQRGTNYGYTF. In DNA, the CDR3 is TGTGCCAGCAGCCCCCAACGGGGGACTAACTATGGCTACACCTTC.

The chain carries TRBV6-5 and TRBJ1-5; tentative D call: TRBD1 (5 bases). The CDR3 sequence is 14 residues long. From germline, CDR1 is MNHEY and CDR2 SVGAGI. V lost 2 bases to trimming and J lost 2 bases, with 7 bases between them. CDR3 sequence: CASSYDRGNQPQHF. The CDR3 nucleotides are TGTGCCAGCAGTTACGACAGAGGCAATCAGCCCCAGCATTTT.

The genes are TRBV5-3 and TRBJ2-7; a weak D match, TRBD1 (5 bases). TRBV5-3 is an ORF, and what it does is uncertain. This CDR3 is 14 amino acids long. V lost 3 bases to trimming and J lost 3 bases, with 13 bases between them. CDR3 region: CARSWSPTVYEQYF. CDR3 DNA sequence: TGTGCCAGAAGCTGGAGCCCGACAGTCTACGAGCAGTACTTC.

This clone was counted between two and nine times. The CDR3 loop is CASSDYGSSGNTIYF. The CDR3 nucleotides are TGTGCCAGTAGTGATTACGGGAGCTCTGGAAACACCATATATTTT. The chain joins TRBV19 to TRBJ1-3; D is ambiguous. Per the germline V gene, CDR1 is LNHDA and CDR2 is SQIVND (reference sequence). The CDR3 contains 15 residues. The germline V and J ends were trimmed by 5 bases and 0 bases, with 11 bases remaining between them. The complete variable domain, with remaining parts taken from reference TRBV19 and TRBJ1-3, reads DGGITQSPKYLFRKEGQNVTLSCEQNLNHDAMYWYRQDPGQGLRLIYYSQIVNDFQKGDIAEGYSVSREKKESFPLTVTSAQKNPTAFYLCASSDYGSSGNTIYFGEGSWLTVV.

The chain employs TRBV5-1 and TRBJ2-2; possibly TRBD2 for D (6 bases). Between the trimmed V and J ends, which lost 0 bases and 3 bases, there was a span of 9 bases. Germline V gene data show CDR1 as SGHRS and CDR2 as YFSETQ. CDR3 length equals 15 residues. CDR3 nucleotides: TGCGCCAGCAGCTTGGAGGGCGGGGACACCGGGGAGCTGTTTTTT. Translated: CASSLEGGDTGELFF.

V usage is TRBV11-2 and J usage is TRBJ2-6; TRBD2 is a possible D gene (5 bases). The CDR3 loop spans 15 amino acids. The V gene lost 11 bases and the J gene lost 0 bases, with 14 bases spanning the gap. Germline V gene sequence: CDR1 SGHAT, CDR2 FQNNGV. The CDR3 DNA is TGTGCCTCCCGGGAATTCAGCTCTGGGGCCAACGTCCTGACTTTC. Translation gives CASREFSSGANVLTF.

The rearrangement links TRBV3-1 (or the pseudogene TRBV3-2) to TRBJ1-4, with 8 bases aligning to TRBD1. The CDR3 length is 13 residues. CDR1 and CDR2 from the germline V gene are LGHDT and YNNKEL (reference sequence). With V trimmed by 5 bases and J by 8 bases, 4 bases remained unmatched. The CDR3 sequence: CASSTGTGEKLFF. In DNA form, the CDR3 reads TGTGCCAGCAGCACCGGGACAGGCGAAAAACTGTTTTTT.

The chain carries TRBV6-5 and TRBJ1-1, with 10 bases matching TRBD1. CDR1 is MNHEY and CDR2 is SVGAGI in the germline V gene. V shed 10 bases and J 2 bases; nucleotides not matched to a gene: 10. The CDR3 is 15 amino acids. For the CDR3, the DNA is TGTGCCACACGGGACAGGGGATTGGTAAACACTGAAGCTTTCTTT. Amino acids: CATRDRGLVNTEAFF.

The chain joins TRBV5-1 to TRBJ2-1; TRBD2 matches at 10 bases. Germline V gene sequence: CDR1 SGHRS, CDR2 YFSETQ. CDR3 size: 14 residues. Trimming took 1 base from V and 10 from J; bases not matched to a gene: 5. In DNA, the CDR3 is TGCGCCAGCAGCTTGCAGCGGGGGGGCAGGGAGCAGTTCTTC. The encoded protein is CASSLQRGGREQFF.

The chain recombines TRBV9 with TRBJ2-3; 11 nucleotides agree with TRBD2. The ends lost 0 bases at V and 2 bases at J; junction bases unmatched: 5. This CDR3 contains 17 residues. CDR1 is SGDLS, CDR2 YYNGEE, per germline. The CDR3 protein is CASSVGLAGGVTDTQYF. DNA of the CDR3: TGTGCCAGCAGCGTAGGGCTAGCGGGGGGCGTCACAGATACGCAGTATTTT.

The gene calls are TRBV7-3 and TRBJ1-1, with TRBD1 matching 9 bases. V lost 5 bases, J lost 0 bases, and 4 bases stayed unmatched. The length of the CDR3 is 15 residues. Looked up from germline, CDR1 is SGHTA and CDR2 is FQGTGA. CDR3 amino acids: CASSKQGAMNTEAFF. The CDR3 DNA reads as TGTGCCAGCAGCAAACAGGGGGCCATGAACACTGAAGCTTTCTTT.

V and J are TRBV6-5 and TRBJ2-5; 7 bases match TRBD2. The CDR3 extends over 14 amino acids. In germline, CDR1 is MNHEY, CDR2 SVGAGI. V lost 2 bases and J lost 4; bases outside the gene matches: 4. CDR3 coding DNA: TGTGCCAGCAGTTACGTGGGGGGGGGAGAGACCCAGTACTTC. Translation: CASSYVGGGETQYF.

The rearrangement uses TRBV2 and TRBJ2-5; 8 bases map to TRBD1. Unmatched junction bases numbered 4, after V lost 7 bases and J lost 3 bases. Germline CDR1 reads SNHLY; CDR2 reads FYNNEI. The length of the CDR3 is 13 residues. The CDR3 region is CASIKDREETQYF. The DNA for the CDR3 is TGTGCCAGCATCAAGGACAGGGAAGAGACCCAGTACTTC.

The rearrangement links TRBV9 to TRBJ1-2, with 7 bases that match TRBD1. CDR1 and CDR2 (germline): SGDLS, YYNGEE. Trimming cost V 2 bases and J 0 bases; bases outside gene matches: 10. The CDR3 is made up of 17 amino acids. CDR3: CASSVGTGAPSNYGYTF. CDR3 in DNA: TGTGCCAGCAGCGTGGGAACAGGGGCCCCGTCTAACTATGGCTACACCTTC. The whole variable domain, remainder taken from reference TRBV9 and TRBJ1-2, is DSGVTQTPKHLITATGQRVTLRCSPRSGDLSVYWYQQSLDQGLQFLIQYYNGEERAKGNILERFSAQQFPDLHSELNLSSLELGDSALYFCASSVGTGAPSNYGYTFGSGTRLTVV.

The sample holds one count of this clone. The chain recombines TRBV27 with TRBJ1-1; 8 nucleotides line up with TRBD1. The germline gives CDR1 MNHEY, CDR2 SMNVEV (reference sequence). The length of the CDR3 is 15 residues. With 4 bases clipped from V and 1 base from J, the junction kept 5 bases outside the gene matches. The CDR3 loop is CASSSAGTGNTEAFF. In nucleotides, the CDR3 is TGTGCCAGCAGTTCCGCCGGGACAGGGAACACTGAAGCTTTCTTT.

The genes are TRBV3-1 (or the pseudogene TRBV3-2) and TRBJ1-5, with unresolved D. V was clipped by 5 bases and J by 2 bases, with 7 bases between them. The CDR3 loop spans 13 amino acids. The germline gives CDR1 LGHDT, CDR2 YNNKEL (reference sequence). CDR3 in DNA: TGTGCCAGCAGCGACACTGGCAATCAGCCCCAGCATTTT. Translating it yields CASSDTGNQPQHF.

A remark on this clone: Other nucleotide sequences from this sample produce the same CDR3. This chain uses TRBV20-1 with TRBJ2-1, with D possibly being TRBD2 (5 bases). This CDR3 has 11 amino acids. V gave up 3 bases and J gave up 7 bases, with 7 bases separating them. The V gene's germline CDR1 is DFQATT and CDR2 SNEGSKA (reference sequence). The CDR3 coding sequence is TGCAGTGCTAGTCGGGGTAATGAGCAGTTCTTC. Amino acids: CSASRGNEQFF.

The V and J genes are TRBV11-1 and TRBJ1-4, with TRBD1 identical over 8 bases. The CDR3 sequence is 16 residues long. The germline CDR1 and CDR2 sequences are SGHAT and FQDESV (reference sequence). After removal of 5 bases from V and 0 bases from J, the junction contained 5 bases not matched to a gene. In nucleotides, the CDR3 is TGTGCCAGCAGCCGCACAGGGGGAGCAACTAATGAAAAACTGTTTTTT. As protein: CASSRTGGATNEKLFF.

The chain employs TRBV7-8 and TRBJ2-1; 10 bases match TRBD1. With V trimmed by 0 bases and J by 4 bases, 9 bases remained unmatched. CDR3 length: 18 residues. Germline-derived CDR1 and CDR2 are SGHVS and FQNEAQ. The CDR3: CASSLAQAGTGDYNEQFF. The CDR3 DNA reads TGTGCCAGCAGCTTAGCTCAAGCCGGGACAGGGGATTACAATGAGCAGTTCTTC.

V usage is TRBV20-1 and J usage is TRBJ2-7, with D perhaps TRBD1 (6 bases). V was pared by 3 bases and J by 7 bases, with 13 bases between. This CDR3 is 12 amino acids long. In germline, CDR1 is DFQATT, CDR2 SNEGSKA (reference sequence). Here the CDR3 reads CSASRGIGEQYF. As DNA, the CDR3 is TGCAGTGCTAGTAGGGGGATTGGGGAGCAGTACTTC.

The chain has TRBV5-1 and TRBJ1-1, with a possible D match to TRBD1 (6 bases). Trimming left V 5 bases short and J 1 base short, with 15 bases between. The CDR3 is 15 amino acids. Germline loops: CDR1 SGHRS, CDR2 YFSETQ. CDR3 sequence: CASRRNAQGNTEAFF. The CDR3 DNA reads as TGCGCCAGCAGAAGGAATGCACAGGGGAACACTGAAGCTTTCTTT.

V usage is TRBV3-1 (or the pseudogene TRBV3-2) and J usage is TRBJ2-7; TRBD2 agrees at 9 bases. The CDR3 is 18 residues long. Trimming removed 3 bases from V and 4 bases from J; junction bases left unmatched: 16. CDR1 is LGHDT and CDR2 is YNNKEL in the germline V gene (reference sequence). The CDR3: CASSQPPGGSGGFYEQYF. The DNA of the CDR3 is TGTGCCAGCAGCCAGCCCCCCGGAGGTAGCGGGGGATTTTACGAGCAGTACTTC.

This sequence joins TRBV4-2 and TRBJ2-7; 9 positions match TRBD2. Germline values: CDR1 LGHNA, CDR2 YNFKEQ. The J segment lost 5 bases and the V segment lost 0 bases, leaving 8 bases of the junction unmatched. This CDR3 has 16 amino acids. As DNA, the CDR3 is TGTGCCAGCAGCCAAGATGAAGGGCTAGCGGGGCACGAGCAGTACTTC. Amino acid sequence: CASSQDEGLAGHEQYF.